A selection of T cell receptor beta chains follows, all from one sample in a study of Ad26.COV2.S vaccination and SARS-CoV-2 variants. This table comes from immunoSEQ multiplex PCR, and its TCRdb copy is limited to in-frame clones, with some not included. The sample shows 300,000 to 400,000 clones, 80% to 90% of them seen only once. Sequenced here: peripheral blood, sampled in a trial of Ad26.COV2.S vaccine versus placebo. Receptor source: a person between 18 and 59 years old who received the Ad26.COV2.S COVID-19 vaccine or a placebo. Both conserved end residues are trimmed from each CDR3. Each record gives: J gene, V gene, CDR3 protein.

TRBJ2-7 TRBV2 ASSVGQGAYEQY
TRBJ2-3 TRBV5-4 ASSLGLAEDTQY
TRBJ2-2 TRBV5-1 ASSPTSSTGELF
TRBJ1-3 TRBV11-2 ASSFVRGVGGNTIY
TRBJ2-7 TRBV28 ASSLVTGGQY
TRBJ2-5 TRBV5-1 ASSLAGDGGQY
TRBJ2-1 TRBV19 ASSIQRETGGNEQF
TRBJ2-1 TRBV7-6 ASSLGQGFGEQF
TRBJ1-6 TRBV19 ASSIGQESSYNSPLH
TRBJ1-1 TRBV7-8 ASRRQGGTGNTEAF
TRBJ1-3 TRBV18 ASSRDHSGNTIY
TRBJ2-4 TRBV5-8 ASSLGGSKNIQY
TRBJ2-7 TRBV6-5 ASRSGTSTYEQY
TRBJ2-1 TRBV7-9 ASSLVQGGNEQF
TRBJ2-7 TRBV28 ASRPRQAGEQY
TRBJ2-7 TRBV11-3 ASSLGPGPSYEQY
TRBJ2-7 TRBV27 ASSLAGGDYEQY
TRBJ2-6 TRBV5-1 ASSLVSGSGANVLT
TRBJ1-2 TRBV6-5 ASRTQGLNYGYT
TRBJ2-1 TRBV19 ASSTYSAPGIDEQF
TRBJ2-7 TRBV7-9 ASSLARAGGYYEQY
TRBJ1-5 TRBV2 ASSEAEAAHREINQPQH
TRBJ2-5 TRBV29-1 SVGQPTKETQY
TRBJ2-2 TRBV4-1 ASSQEQQYTGELF
TRBJ2-3 TRBV25-1 ASRSSSSDTQY
TRBJ1-4 TRBV5-1 ASSPTGANEKLF
TRBJ1-1 TRBV20-1 SASASGVNTEAF
TRBJ2-5 TRBV7-2 ASSLEPQETQY
TRBJ1-6 TRBV30 AWKERGWSPLH
TRBJ1-4 TRBV28 ASSPGGVSNEKLF
TRBJ1-3 TRBV28 ASRRTGGSGNTIY
TRBJ2-7 TRBV6-4 ASSDSSVTRGSYEQY
TRBJ2-3 TRBV11-2 ASSLVPGLAADTQY
TRBJ2-5 TRBV12-3/TRBV12-4 ASGGEETQY
TRBJ1-5 TRBV6-2/TRBV6-3 ASSYLENQPQH
TRBJ2-4 TRBV30 AAGQLAKNIQY
TRBJ1-6 TRBV4-1 ASSQVYGGSSPLH
TRBJ1-1 TRBV5-1 ASSLLPGNTEAF
TRBJ2-5 TRBV19 ASKRGANQETQY
TRBJ1-5 TRBV19 ASNPTGEWIYSNQPQH
TRBJ2-7 TRBV4-3 ASSQNRGGLYEQY
TRBJ1-5 TRBV6-2/TRBV6-3 ASSRSRGLGNQPQH
TRBJ1-6 TRBV15 ATSRGPGTAAYNSPLH
TRBJ2-7 TRBV5-6 ASSLTGSSYEQY
TRBJ1-2 TRBV6-5 ASSWTGGESGGYT
TRBJ2-6 TRBV19 ASSIDGGAGANVLT
TRBJ2-1 TRBV7-2 ASSLVLHAGAEQF
TRBJ2-2 TRBV5-5 ASSFEGLNTGELF
TRBJ2-7 TRBV5-1 ASSWTGDEQY
TRBJ1-3 TRBV19 ASTAGPGAPISGNTIY
TRBJ1-2 TRBV28 ASSLRGTGSGYT
TRBJ2-7 TRBV27 ASSFRSTGNSYEQY
TRBJ2-7 TRBV3-1/TRBV3-2 ASSQEGTSGIPSSYEQY
TRBJ2-7 TRBV29-1 SALLPGASYEQY
TRBJ2-2 TRBV5-4 ASTSGQGENTGELF